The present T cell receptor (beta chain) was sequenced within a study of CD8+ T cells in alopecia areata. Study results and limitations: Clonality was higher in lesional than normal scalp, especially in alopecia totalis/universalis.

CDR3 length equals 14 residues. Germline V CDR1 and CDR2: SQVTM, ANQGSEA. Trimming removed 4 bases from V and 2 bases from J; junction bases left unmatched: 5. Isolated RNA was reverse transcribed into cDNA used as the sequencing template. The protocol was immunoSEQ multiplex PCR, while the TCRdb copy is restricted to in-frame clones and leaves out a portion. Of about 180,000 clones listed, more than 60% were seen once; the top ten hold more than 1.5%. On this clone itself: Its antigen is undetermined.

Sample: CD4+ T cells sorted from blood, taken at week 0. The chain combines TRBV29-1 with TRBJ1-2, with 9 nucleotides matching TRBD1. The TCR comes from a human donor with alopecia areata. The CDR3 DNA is TGCAGCGTTGTCCCCGGGACAGGGAACTATGGCTACACCTTC. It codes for CSVVPGTGNYGYTF.